This TCR beta chain was documented in a study of T-cell memory formation after mild COVID-19. Overall study results and limits: Some SARS-CoV-2-responding clones were already detected in memory before infection. Day 15 to 85 contracting clones showed balanced CD4/CD8; later expanders leaned CD4+.

The germline V and J ends were trimmed by 5 bases and 3 bases, with 13 bases remaining between them. CDR3 length: 14 residues. The V gene's germline CDR1 is SGHTA and CDR2 FQGNSA. TCRdb processed the 5' RACE reads anew with MiXCR; each CDR3 protein has one entry. The sample consists of over 150,000 distinct CDR3 sequences, 10% to 15% of them appearing once. In this sample, this clonotype turned up a few times. The target antigen is unknown. The chain recombines TRBV7-2 with TRBJ1-1, with D maybe TRBD1 (6 bases). What was sequenced was PBMCs or a T cell subset sorted from them (not recorded which). This clonotype originated in a man aged 18 to 30 who had mild COVID-19 (a few samples of this study predate the infection). Cell type and time point are not known. The CDR3, as DNA: TGTGCCAGCAGCCCCGCGGGACACCACACTGAAGCTTTCTTT. Translated: CASSPAGHHTEAFF.